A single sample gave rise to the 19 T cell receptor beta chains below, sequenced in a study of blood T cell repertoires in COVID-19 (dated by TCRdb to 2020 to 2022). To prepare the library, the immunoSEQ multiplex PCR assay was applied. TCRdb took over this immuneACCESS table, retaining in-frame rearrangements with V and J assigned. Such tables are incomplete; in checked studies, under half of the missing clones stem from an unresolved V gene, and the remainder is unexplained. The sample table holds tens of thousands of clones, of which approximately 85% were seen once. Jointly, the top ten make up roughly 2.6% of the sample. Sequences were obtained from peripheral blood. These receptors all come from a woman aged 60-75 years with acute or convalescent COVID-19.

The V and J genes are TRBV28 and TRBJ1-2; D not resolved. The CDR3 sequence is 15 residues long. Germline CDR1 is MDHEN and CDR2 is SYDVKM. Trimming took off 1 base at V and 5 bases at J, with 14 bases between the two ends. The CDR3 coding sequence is TGTGCCAGCAGTTTATATCCCATAGAGTTTTATGGCTACACCTTC. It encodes CASSLYPIEFYGYTF.

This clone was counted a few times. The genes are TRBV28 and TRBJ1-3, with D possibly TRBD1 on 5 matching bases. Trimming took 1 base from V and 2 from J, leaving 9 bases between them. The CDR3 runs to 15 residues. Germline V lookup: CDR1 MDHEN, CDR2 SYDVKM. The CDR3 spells CASSLFVQAGNTIYF. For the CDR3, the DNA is TGTGCCAGCAGTTTATTTGTACAGGCTGGAAACACCATATATTTT.

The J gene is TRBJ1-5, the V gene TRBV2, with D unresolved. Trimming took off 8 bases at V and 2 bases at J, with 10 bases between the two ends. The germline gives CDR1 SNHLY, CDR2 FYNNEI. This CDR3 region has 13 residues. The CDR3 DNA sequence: TGTGCCAGCGAGCAGGTCCGCAATCAGCCCCAGCATTTT. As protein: CASEQVRNQPQHF. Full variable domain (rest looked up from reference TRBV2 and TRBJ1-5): EPEVTQTPSHQVTQMGQEVILRCVPISNHLYFYWYRQILGQKVEFLVSFYNNEISEKSEIFDDQFSVERPDGSNFTLKIRSTKLEDSAMYFCASEQVRNQPQHFGDGTRLSIL.

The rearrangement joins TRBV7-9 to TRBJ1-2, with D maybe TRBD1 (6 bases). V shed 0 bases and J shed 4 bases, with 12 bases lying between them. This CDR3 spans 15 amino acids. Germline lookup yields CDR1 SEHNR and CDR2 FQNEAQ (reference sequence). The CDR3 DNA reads TGTGCCAGCAGCTTAGCTGGGGGCGGTCTCTATGGCTACACCTTC. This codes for CASSLAGGGLYGYTF.

The CDR3 here is CASSPQSRGLVTQYF. In nucleotides, the CDR3 is TGTGCCAGCAGCCCCCAGTCGCGCGGGCTTGTGACCCAGTACTTC. The rearrangement uses TRBV9 and TRBJ2-5; TRBD2 might be the D (5 bases). V lost 4 bases to trimming and J lost 7 bases, with 20 bases between them. Looked up from germline, CDR1 is SGDLS and CDR2 is YYNGEE. The CDR3 is made up of 15 amino acids.

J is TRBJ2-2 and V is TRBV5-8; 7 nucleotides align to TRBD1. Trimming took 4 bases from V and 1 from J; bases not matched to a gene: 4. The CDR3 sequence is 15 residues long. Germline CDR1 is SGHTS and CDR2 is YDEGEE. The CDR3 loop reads CASSPGQMNTGELFF. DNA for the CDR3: TGTGCCAGCAGCCCGGGACAGATGAACACCGGGGAGCTGTTTTTT.

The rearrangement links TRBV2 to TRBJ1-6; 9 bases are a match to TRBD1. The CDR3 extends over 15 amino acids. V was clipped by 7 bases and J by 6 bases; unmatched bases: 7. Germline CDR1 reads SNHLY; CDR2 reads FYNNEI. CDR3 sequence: CASTGTGRSNSPLHF. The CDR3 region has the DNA TGTGCCAGCACTGGGACAGGGAGGTCTAATTCACCCCTCCACTTT.

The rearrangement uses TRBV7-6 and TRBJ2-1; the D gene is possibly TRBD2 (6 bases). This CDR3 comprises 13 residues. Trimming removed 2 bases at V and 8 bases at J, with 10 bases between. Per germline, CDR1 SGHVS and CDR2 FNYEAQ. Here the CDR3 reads CASSLQTSYEQFF. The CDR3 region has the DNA TGTGCCAGCAGCTTACAAACTAGCTATGAGCAGTTCTTC.

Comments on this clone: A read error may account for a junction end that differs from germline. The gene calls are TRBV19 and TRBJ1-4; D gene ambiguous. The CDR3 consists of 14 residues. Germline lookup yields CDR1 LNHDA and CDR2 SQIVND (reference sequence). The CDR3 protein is CASSMFFGNGKLFF. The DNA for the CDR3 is TGTGCCAGTAGTATGTTCTTCGGTAATGGAAAACTGTTTTTT. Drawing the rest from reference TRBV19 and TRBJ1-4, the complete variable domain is DGGITQSPKYLFRKEGQNVTLSCEQNLNHDAMYWYRQDPGQGLRLIYYSQIVNDFQKGDIAEGYSVSREKKESFPLTVTSAQKNPTAFYLCASSMFFGNGKLFFGSGTQLSVL.

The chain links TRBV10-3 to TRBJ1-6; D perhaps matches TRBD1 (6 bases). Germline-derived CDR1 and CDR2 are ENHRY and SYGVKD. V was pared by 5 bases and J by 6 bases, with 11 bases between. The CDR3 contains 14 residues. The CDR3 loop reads CAISITGFNSPLHF. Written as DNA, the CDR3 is TGTGCCATCAGTATTACAGGGTTTAATTCACCCCTCCACTTT.

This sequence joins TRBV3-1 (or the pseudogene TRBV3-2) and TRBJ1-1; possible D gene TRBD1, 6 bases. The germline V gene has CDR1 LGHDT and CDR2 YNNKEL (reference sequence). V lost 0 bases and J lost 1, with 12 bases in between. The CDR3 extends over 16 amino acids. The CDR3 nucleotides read TGTGCCAGCAGCCAAGATCCTTGGGGGCGGAACACTGAAGCTTTCTTT. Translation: CASSQDPWGRNTEAFF.

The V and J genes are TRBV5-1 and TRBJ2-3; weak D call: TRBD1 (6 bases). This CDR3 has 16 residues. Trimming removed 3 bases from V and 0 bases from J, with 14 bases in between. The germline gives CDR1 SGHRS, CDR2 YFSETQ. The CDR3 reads CASSWGQVGSTDTQYF. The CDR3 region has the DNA TGCGCCAGCAGCTGGGGACAAGTCGGGAGCACAGATACGCAGTATTTT.

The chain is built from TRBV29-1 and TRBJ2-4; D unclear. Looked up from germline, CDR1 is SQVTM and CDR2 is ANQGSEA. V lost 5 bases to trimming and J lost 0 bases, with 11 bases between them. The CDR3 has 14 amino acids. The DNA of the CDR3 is TGCAGCGTTCAGGCTCGCCTAGCCAAAAACATTCAGTACTTC. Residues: CSVQARLAKNIQYF.

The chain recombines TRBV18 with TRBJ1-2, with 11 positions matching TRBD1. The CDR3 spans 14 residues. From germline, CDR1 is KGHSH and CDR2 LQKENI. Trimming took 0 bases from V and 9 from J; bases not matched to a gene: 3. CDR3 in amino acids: CASSPPGQGGSYTF. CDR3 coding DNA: TGTGCCAGCTCACCACCGGGACAGGGGGGAAGCTACACCTTC.

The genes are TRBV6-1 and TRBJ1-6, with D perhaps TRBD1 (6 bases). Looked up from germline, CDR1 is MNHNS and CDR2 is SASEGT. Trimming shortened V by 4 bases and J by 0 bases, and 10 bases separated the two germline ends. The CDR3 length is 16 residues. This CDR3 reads CASSVDRSSYNSPLHF. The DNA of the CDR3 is TGTGCCAGCAGTGTCGACAGGAGCTCCTATAATTCACCCCTCCACTTT.

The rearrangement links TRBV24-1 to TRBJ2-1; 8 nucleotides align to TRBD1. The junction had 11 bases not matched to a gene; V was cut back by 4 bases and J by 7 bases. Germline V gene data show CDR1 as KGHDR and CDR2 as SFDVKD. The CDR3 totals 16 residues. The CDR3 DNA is TGTGCCACCAGTGACTGGACAGGGAAAGATATGAATGAGCAGTTCTTC. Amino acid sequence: CATSDWTGKDMNEQFF.

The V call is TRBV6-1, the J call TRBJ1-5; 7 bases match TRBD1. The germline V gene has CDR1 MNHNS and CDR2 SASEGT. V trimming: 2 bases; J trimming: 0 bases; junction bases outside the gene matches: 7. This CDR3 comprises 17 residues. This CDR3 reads CASSEMGQIYSNQPQHF. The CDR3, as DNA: TGTGCCAGCAGTGAAATGGGACAGATTTATAGCAATCAGCCCCAGCATTTT.

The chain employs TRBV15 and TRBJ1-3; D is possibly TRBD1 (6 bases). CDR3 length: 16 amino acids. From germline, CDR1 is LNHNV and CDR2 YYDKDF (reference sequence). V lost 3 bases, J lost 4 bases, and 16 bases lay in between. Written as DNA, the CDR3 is TGTGCCACCAGCAGCAGACAGGCCTCTAGAGGAAACACCATATATTTT. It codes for CATSSRQASRGNTIYF.

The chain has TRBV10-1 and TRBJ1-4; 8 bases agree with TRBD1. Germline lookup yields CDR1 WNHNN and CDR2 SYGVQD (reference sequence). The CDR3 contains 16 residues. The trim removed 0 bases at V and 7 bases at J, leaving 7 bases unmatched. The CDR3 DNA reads TGCGCCAGCAGTGAGTCCGGGACAGGAGAACGTGAAAAACTGTTTTTT. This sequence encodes CASSESGTGEREKLFF.